Following are 11 T cell receptor beta chains from one sample sequenced in a study of cytomegalovirus exposure and HLA in healthy donors. In the PCR, 60 Vbeta and 13 Jbeta primers were used. Data came from immunoSEQ multiplex PCR; TCRdb stores just in-frame clones and leaves some out. The sample has 95,000 to 100,000 clones, roughly three quarters seen once. The sequenced sample consisted of PBMCs. The receptor set was obtained from a man aged 40-49 years in good health and CMV-seronegative.

The V call is TRBV6-4, the J call TRBJ2-2; D is uncertain. V was shortened by 10 bases and J by 3 bases, with 12 bases between the two germline ends. Germline values: CDR1 MRHNA, CDR2 SNTAGT. This CDR3 has 13 amino acids. The DNA of the CDR3 is TGTGCCACCGTTGACACGGACACCGGGGAGCTGTTTTTT. Its translation: CATVDTDTGELFF.

The chain couples TRBV5-1 to TRBJ2-3, with 7 bases aligning to TRBD2. The CDR3 consists of 16 residues. The J segment lost 0 bases and the V segment lost 4 bases, leaving 8 bases of the junction unmatched. Germline assignment: CDR1 SGHRS and CDR2 YFSETQ. The CDR3 here is CASSPRGTTSTDTQYF. For the CDR3, the DNA is TGCGCCAGCAGCCCCCGGGGGACTACTAGCACAGATACGCAGTATTTT.

As regards this clone: A junction end diverges from the germline sequence, so it may reflect a read error. Distinct nucleotide sequences in the sample also encode this CDR3. The gene calls are TRBV6-1 and TRBJ1-6, with no clear D. Germline assignment: CDR1 MNHNS and CDR2 SASEGT. This CDR3 is built from 14 residues. The CDR3 loop reads CASSESLNNSPLHF. The CDR3 DNA is TGTGCCAGCAGTGAAAGCCTGAATAATTCCCCCCTCCACTTT.

The CDR3: CAISRTGAAPVETQYF. The CDR3 bases are TGTGCCATCAGTAGAACAGGGGCCGCCCCGGTGGAGACCCAGTACTTC. The genes are TRBV10-3 and TRBJ2-5; 7 bases line up with TRBD1. V dropped 5 bases and J dropped 5; count of bases not matched to a gene: 14. The germline gives CDR1 ENHRY, CDR2 SYGVKD. The CDR3 extends over 16 amino acids.

This clone is a singleton in its sample. The J gene is TRBJ1-3, the V gene TRBV9, with D possibly matching TRBD1 (5 bases). The length of the CDR3 is 15 residues. V lost 2 bases, J lost 4 bases, and 13 bases lay in between. CDR1 SGDLS and CDR2 YYNGEE come from the germline V gene. CDR3 in DNA: TGTGCCAGCAGCGTGCAGGGTTTAAGGGGAAACACCATATATTTT. It yields the protein CASSVQGLRGNTIYF.

This chain joins TRBV19 and TRBJ1-6; D call uncertain. V lost 1 base and J 9 bases, leaving 7 bases between the germline ends. The length of the CDR3 is 13 residues. The germline CDR1 and CDR2 sequences are LNHDA and SQIVND (reference sequence). CDR3 coding DNA: TGTGCCAGTAGTATAGCGGAGGTTTCACCCCTCCACTTT. Translating it yields CASSIAEVSPLHF.

The chain uses TRBV4-2 and TRBJ2-5, with 11 bases fitting TRBD2. The germline V gene encodes CDR1 LGHNA and CDR2 YNFKEQ. The CDR3 runs to 16 residues. V dropped 1 base and J dropped 4; count of bases not matched to a gene: 5. CDR3 sequence (DNA): TGTGCCAGCAGCCAAGGGTTTAGCGGGGGGGCAGAGACCCAGTACTTC. This translates into CASSQGFSGGAETQYF.

The V and J genes are TRBV5-1 and TRBJ1-1; D perhaps matches TRBD1 (6 bases). This CDR3 is built from 14 residues. Germline V gene data show CDR1 as SGHRS and CDR2 as YFSETQ. Trimming shortened V by 4 bases and J by 2 bases, and 12 bases separated the two germline ends. The CDR3 bases are TGCGCCAGCAGCGCGACAGGAGCAAACACTGAAGCTTTCTTT. Translating gives CASSATGANTEAFF.

This clone occurred a few times. V usage is TRBV2 and J usage is TRBJ2-7; 7 nucleotides align to TRBD1. J lost 1 base, V lost 6 bases, and 6 bases had no gene match. This CDR3 is built from 14 residues. Germline-derived CDR1 and CDR2 are SNHLY and FYNNEI. This CDR3 reads CASRPRDSSYEQYF. DNA of the CDR3: TGTGCCAGCAGGCCCCGGGACAGTTCCTACGAGCAGTACTTC.

The chain has TRBV6-1 and TRBJ1-1; 8 bases line up with TRBD1. Trimming cost V 8 bases and J 4 bases; bases outside gene matches: 9. The CDR3 is 14 residues long. Germline values: CDR1 MNHNS, CDR2 SASEGT. CDR3 DNA sequence: TGTGCCAGCGGTAGACAGGGGACTGTCACTGAAGCTTTCTTT. Translation gives CASGRQGTVTEAFF.

V usage is TRBV27 and J usage is TRBJ1-4; TRBD1 matches at 8 bases. Unmatched junction bases numbered 10, after V lost 6 bases and J lost 7 bases. From germline, CDR1 is MNHEY and CDR2 SMNVEV (reference sequence). This CDR3 has 15 amino acids. The CDR3 protein is CASSDSQGAAEKLFF. In DNA form, the CDR3 reads TGTGCCAGCAGCGACAGCCAGGGGGCCGCTGAAAAACTGTTTTTT.